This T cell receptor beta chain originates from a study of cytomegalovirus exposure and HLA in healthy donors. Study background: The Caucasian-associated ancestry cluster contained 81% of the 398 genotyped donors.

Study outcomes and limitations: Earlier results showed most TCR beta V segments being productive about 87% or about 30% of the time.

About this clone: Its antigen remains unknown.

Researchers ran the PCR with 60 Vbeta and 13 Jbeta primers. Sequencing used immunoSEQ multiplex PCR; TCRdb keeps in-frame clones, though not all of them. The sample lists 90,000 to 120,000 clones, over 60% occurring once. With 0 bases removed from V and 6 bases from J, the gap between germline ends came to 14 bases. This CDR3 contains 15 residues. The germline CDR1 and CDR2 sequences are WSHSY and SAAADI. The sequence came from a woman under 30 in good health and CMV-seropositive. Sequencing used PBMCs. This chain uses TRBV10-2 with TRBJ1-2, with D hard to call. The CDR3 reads CASSESQLGHNGYTF. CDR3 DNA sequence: TGCGCCAGCAGTGAGTCCCAGCTTGGGCACAATGGCTACACCTTC.